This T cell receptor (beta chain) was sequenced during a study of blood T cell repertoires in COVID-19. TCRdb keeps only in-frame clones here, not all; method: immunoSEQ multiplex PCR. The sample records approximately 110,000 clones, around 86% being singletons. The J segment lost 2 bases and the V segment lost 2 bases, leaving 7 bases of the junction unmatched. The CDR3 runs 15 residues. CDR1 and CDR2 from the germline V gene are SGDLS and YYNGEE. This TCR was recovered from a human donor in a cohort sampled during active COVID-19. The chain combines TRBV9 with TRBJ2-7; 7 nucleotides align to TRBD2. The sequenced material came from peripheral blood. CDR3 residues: CASSVGGGIAYEQYF. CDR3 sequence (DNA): TGTGCCAGCAGCGTTGGGGGAGGGATAGCCTACGAGCAGTACTTC. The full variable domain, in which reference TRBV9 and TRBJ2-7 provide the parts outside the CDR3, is DSGVTQTPKHLITATGQRVTLRCSPRSGDLSVYWYQQSLDQGLQFLIQYYNGEERAKGNILERFSAQQFPDLHSELNLSSLELGDSALYFCASSVGGGIAYEQYFGPGTRLTVT.